This paragraph reports one T cell receptor (beta chain). Other DNA sequences in this specimen translate into the identical CDR3. This sample stems from a study of blood T cell repertoires in COVID-19. Study-wide background: Sites across the United States, Italy and Spain contributed samples from acute and convalescent COVID-19.

Trimming took off 1 base at V and 3 bases at J, with 3 bases between the two ends. Germline V gives CDR1 SGHAT, CDR2 FQNNGV. The CDR3 covers 13 residues. TCRdb's table, derived via immunoSEQ multiplex PCR, lists solely in-frame clones and lacks some. The data hold approximately 100,000 clones, with 90% to 95% observed a single time. What was sequenced was peripheral blood. This sequence originates from a human donor in a cohort sampled during active COVID-19. The V gene is TRBV11-2, the J gene TRBJ2-2; no definite D call. CDR3 protein: CASSLAYTGELFF. CDR3 bases: TGTGCCAGCAGCTTAGCCTACACCGGGGAGCTGTTTTTT.